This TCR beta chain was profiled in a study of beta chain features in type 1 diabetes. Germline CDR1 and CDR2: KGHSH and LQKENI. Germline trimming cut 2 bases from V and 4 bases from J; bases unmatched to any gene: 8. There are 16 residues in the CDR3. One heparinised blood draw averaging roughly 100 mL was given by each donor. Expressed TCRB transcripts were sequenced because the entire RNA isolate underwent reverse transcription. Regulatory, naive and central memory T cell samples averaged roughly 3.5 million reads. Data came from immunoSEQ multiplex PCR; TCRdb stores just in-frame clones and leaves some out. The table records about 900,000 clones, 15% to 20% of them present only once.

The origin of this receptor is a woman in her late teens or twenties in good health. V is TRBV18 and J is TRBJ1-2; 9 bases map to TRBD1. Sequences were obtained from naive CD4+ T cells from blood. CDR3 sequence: CASSPAQQGAIYGYTF. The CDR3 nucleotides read TGTGCCAGCTCACCAGCCCAACAGGGGGCAATCTATGGCTACACCTTC.